Following are 21 T cell receptor beta chains from one sample sequenced in a study of CD4 T cells in relation to SARS-CoV-2 and coronaviruses. The protocol was immunoSEQ multiplex PCR, while the TCRdb copy is restricted to in-frame clones and leaves out a portion. The sample holds about 56,000 clones, about 91% seen once. Sequencing was performed on naive CD4+ T cells from PBMCs. The subset: naive CD4+ T cells isolated by negative enrichment. The receptors originated from an adult with COVID-19.

The V gene is TRBV30, the J gene TRBJ2-1; 8 positions match TRBD2. The CDR3 contains 13 residues. Germline lookup yields CDR1 GTSNPN and CDR2 SVGIG (reference sequence). Trimming took 4 bases from V and 5 from J; bases not matched to a gene: 4. In DNA, the CDR3 is TGTGCCTGGAACAGCGGGAGTGACAATGAGCAGTTCTTC. It specifies CAWNSGSDNEQFF.

A single count supports this clone. The gene calls are TRBV19 and TRBJ1-3; TRBD1 agrees at 7 bases. J was trimmed by 8 bases and V by 5 bases; bases with no gene match: 18. The CDR3 runs to 17 residues. Per germline, CDR1 LNHDA and CDR2 SQIVND (reference sequence). The CDR3 sequence is CASSAAGRGKGGDTIYF. The CDR3 DNA reads as TGTGCCAGTAGTGCAGCTGGCAGGGGGAAAGGAGGTGACACCATATATTTT.

This clone was observed once. This chain joins TRBV6-2 or TRBV6-3 and TRBJ2-3, with D unclear. The CDR3 loop spans 14 amino acids. Germline loops: CDR1 MNHEY, CDR2 SVGEGT. V was trimmed by 6 bases and J by 5 bases, leaving 15 bases between them. CDR3 DNA: TGTGCCAGCAGCGGCACCACCTCTCGAGATACGCAGTATTTT. It encodes CASSGTTSRDTQYF.

This rearrangement joins TRBV19 to TRBJ1-6; a weak D match, TRBD1 (5 bases). Germline assignment: CDR1 LNHDA and CDR2 SQIVND (reference sequence). V was pared by 6 bases and J by 10 bases, with 13 bases between. This CDR3 contains 13 residues. CDR3 nucleotide sequence: TGTGCCAGTAGCCCTCTGGGGGTCTCACCCCTCCACTTT. Protein product: CASSPLGVSPLHF. The entire variable domain, with the rest obtained from reference TRBV19 and TRBJ1-6, is as follows: DGGITQSPKYLFRKEGQNVTLSCEQNLNHDAMYWYRQDPGQGLRLIYYSQIVNDFQKGDIAEGYSVSREKKESFPLTVTSAQKNPTAFYLCASSPLGVSPLHFGNGTRLTVT.

The rearrangement links TRBV9 to TRBJ2-2; possible D gene TRBD2, 7 bases. CDR1 and CDR2 (germline): SGDLS, YYNGEE. The CDR3 extends over 16 amino acids. With 6 bases removed from V and 3 bases from J, the gap between germline ends came to 18 bases. CDR3 residues: CASTPRGGRDTGELFF. DNA of the CDR3: TGTGCCAGCACCCCTAGGGGGGGGAGAGACACCGGGGAGCTGTTTTTT.

The chain has TRBV6-5 and TRBJ2-1, with a tentative D call TRBD2 (6 bases). There are 16 residues in the CDR3. Trimming pared 2 bases from V and 6 bases from J, leaving 17 bases between. Looked up from germline, CDR1 is MNHEY and CDR2 is SVGAGI. The CDR3 loop reads CASSYTTRTGGNEQFF. The CDR3 bases are TGTGCCAGCAGTTACACTACTAGGACCGGGGGCAATGAGCAGTTCTTC.

The rearrangement joins TRBV6-5 to TRBJ2-1; TRBD2 aligns across 11 bases. This CDR3 has 15 residues. Germline CDR1 reads MNHEY; CDR2 reads SVGAGI. V lost 6 bases to trimming and J lost 6 bases; unmatched junction nucleotides: 7. The CDR3: CASSRRLAGLNEQFF. DNA for the CDR3: TGTGCCAGCAGCCGTCGACTAGCGGGGCTCAATGAGCAGTTCTTC.

The chain carries TRBV5-5 and TRBJ2-5; TRBD2 matches 10 bases. CDR3 length equals 15 residues. Germline V gives CDR1 SGHKS, CDR2 YYEKEE (reference sequence). V was clipped by 0 bases and J by 5 bases; unmatched bases: 4. The chain's CDR3 is CASSLASGSTETQYF. CDR3 nucleotide sequence: TGTGCCAGCAGCTTGGCTAGCGGGAGTACGGAGACCCAGTACTTC.

The chain carries TRBV2 and TRBJ2-1; 11 bases are a match to TRBD1. This CDR3 is 15 amino acids long. Trimming cost V 3 bases and J 12 bases; bases outside gene matches: 10. Germline CDR1 is SNHLY and CDR2 is FYNNEI. The CDR3 DNA reads TGTGCCAGCAGTGAGGGGACAGGGGGGAAAGTGGGGCAGTTCTTC. It specifies CASSEGTGGKVGQFF.

The rearrangement uses TRBV3-1 (or the pseudogene TRBV3-2) and TRBJ1-2, with D hard to call. V gave up 1 base and J gave up 7 bases, with 4 bases separating them. This CDR3 contains 11 residues. Germline CDR1 is LGHDT and CDR2 is YNNKEL (reference sequence). This CDR3 is CASSQGFGYTF. CDR3 nucleotides: TGTGCCAGCAGCCAAGGTTTTGGCTACACCTTC.

J is TRBJ1-2 and V is TRBV9; tentatively, D is TRBD1 (6 bases). V lost 0 bases to trimming and J lost 2 bases, with 8 bases between them. Germline CDR1 and CDR2: SGDLS and YYNGEE. This CDR3 has 14 amino acids. CDR3: CASSVERGNYGYTF. The CDR3 bases are TGTGCCAGCAGCGTAGAAAGGGGGAACTATGGCTACACCTTC.

The V gene is TRBV28, the J gene TRBJ1-4; D may be TRBD1 (5 bases). V lost 5 bases to trimming and J lost 5 bases, with 15 bases between them. The CDR3 loop spans 15 amino acids. In germline, CDR1 is MDHEN, CDR2 SYDVKM. The CDR3 region has the DNA TGTGCCAGCAGTATGACCGGGACTGTGAATGAAAAACTGTTTTTT. Translated, it gives CASSMTGTVNEKLFF.

This chain links TRBV6-1 with TRBJ1-2, with a weak D call TRBD1 (5 bases). Trimming took off 0 bases at V and 5 bases at J, with 13 bases between the two ends. CDR1 is MNHNS and CDR2 is SASEGT in the germline V gene. CDR3 length equals 15 residues. The CDR3 nucleotides read TGTGCCAGCAGTGAAGCCCAGGGAAAGTTGTATGGCTACACCTTC. The encoded protein is CASSEAQGKLYGYTF.

The chain joins TRBV19 to TRBJ1-5; a weak D match, TRBD1 (6 bases). This CDR3 region has 15 residues. V lost 3 bases and J 3 bases, leaving 12 bases between the germline ends. The germline CDR1 and CDR2 sequences are LNHDA and SQIVND (reference sequence). CDR3: CASSIWGQHNQPQHF. CDR3 DNA sequence: TGTGCCAGTAGTATTTGGGGGCAACACAATCAGCCCCAGCATTTT.

The rearrangement uses TRBV15 and TRBJ2-2; 13 bases are a match to TRBD2. The V gene end was trimmed by 3 bases and the J gene end by 6 bases; junction bases not matched to a gene: 1. This CDR3 has 15 residues. Germline lookup yields CDR1 LNHNV and CDR2 YYDKDF (reference sequence). The CDR3 DNA reads as TGTGCCACCAGCAGTGGACTAGCGGGAGCCGGGGAGCTGTTTTTT. Its translation: CATSSGLAGAGELFF.

The chain employs TRBV6-2 or TRBV6-3 and TRBJ2-1; tentatively, D is TRBD2 (7 bases). CDR3 length: 12 amino acids. Germline V gene sequence: CDR1 MNHEY, CDR2 SVGEGT. Trimming cost V 5 bases and J 9 bases, with 11 bases left between them. The CDR3 is CASSVGGGEQFF. The CDR3 region has the DNA TGTGCCAGCAGTGTGGGAGGGGGTGAGCAGTTCTTC.

J is TRBJ2-5 and V is TRBV28; D is unresolved. This CDR3 has 13 residues. Trimming pared 5 bases from V and 1 base from J, leaving 8 bases between. Germline V gene data show CDR1 as MDHEN and CDR2 as SYDVKM. This CDR3 is CASSIRGQETQYF. CDR3 nucleotides: TGTGCCAGCAGTATTCGTGGCCAAGAGACCCAGTACTTC.

The V call is TRBV24-1, the J call TRBJ2-5; TRBD1 agrees at 9 bases. The germline gives CDR1 KGHDR, CDR2 SFDVKD. This CDR3 contains 15 residues. The V gene end was trimmed by 6 bases and the J gene end by 5 bases; junction bases not matched to a gene: 9. Here the CDR3 reads CATSSSEQGAETQYF. CDR3 DNA sequence: TGTGCCACCAGTTCGTCCGAACAGGGGGCCGAGACCCAGTACTTC.

The chain uses TRBV9 and TRBJ2-3, with D unclear. Germline CDR1 reads SGDLS; CDR2 reads YYNGEE. The V and J ends lost 0 bases and 8 bases respectively, with 10 bases between them. The CDR3 runs 13 residues. The CDR3 coding sequence is TGTGCCAGCAGCGTAGTCCTAGATGGTACGCAGTATTTT. Its translation is CASSVVLDGTQYF.

The V gene is TRBV7-2, the J gene TRBJ2-7; D remains unclear. The CDR3 has 11 amino acids. Per germline, CDR1 SGHTA and CDR2 FQGNSA. Trimming removed 1 base from V and 5 bases from J, with 3 bases in between. The CDR3 spells CASSLVDEQYF. In DNA form, the CDR3 reads TGTGCCAGCAGCTTAGTTGACGAGCAGTACTTC. Supplemented by reference TRBV7-2 and TRBJ2-7, the full variable domain reads GAGVSQSPSNKVTEKGKDVELRCDPISGHTALYWYRQSLGQGLEFLIYFQGNSAPDKSGLPSDRFSAERTGGSVSTLTIQRTQQEDSAVYLCASSLVDEQYFGPGTRLTVT.

CDR3 in DNA: TGTGCCAGCAGTTCCCAAACAGCGGGAGGTTATGGGGAGCTGTTTTTT. This encodes CASSSQTAGGYGELFF. The J gene is TRBJ2-2, the V gene TRBV28, with TRBD2 identical over 9 bases. The trim removed 4 bases at V and 8 bases at J, leaving 11 bases unmatched. Germline V gene data show CDR1 as MDHEN and CDR2 as SYDVKM. The CDR3 consists of 16 residues.